These 23 T cell receptor beta chains were sequenced from one sample in a study of spatial heterogeneity in lung cancer. Time point of the sample: blood at routine non-recurrence follow-up after resection. TCRdb re-analysed the 5' RACE reads in MiXCR, keeping a single row per CDR3 protein. The table includes around 10,000 distinct CDR3 sequences, about a fifth detected once. The sample in question was PBMCs, obtained at follow-up. The receptors stem from a male donor with early-stage non-small cell lung cancer.

This clonotype was observed at least ten times. The junction and the germline gene differ at one end; a read error may be behind it. The genes are TRBV4-1 and TRBJ2-7, with D unclear. The CDR3 covers 16 residues. Germline values: CDR1 MGHRA, CDR2 YSYEKL. CDR3 in amino acids: CTSSLLPGVKTYEQYF. CDR3 coding DNA: TGCACCAGCAGCCTACTTCCCGGAGTCAAGACCTACGAGCAGTACTTC.

The chain combines TRBV29-1 with TRBJ2-7; D is undetermined. Germline V lookup: CDR1 SQVTM, CDR2 ANQGSEA. The ends were cut back, 7 bases at V and 0 bases at J, with 7 bases in the middle. This CDR3 region has 11 residues. CDR3 protein: CSASISYEQYF. The CDR3, as DNA: TGCAGCGCGAGTATCTCCTACGAGCAGTACTTC.

This clonotype was seen repeatedly, ten times or more. This chain connects TRBV6-1 to TRBJ2-5, with D possibly TRBD1 on 6 matching bases. The CDR3 covers 15 residues. Trimming stripped 4 bases from V and 7 bases from J, with 19 bases between. The germline gives CDR1 MNHNS, CDR2 SASEGT. The CDR3 nucleotides read TGTGCCAGCAGTGGCGGCCTGGGGGCTTTCGGGACCCAGTACTTC. It yields the protein CASSGGLGAFGTQYF.

This clonotype was observed many times. The genes are TRBV3-1 and TRBJ2-3; tentative D call: TRBD2 (6 bases). Germline-derived CDR1 and CDR2 are LGHDT and YNNKEL (reference sequence). The CDR3 has 15 amino acids. V was trimmed by 4 bases and J by 1 base, leaving 12 bases between them. CDR3 region: CASSLPGLGTDTQYF. The CDR3 DNA sequence: TGTGCCAGCAGCCTACCGGGACTCGGCACAGATACGCAGTATTTT.

Relative to its sample, this clonotype is medium-sized. The V call is TRBV18, the J call TRBJ2-3; 7 nucleotides line up with TRBD2. Germline V gene lookup returns CDR1 KGHSH and CDR2 LQKENI. J lost 1 base, V lost 5 bases, and 9 bases had no gene match. The CDR3 covers 16 residues. CDR3 loop: CASSSQGGSGTDTQYF. The CDR3 DNA sequence: TGTGCCAGCTCATCTCAAGGCGGGAGTGGCACAGATACGCAGTATTTT.

This clonotype was seen ten or more times. The rearrangement uses TRBV10-3 and TRBJ2-2; no firm D call. The CDR3 extends over 16 amino acids. Germline-derived CDR1 and CDR2 are ENHRY and SYGVKD. The germline V and J ends were trimmed by 0 bases and 4 bases, with 12 bases remaining between them. The CDR3 sequence is CAISESGRSSTGELFF. The CDR3, as DNA: TGTGCCATCAGTGAGTCGGGCAGATCGAGCACCGGGGAGCTGTTTTTT.

V usage is TRBV24-1 and J usage is TRBJ2-1; D perhaps matches TRBD1 (5 bases). Deletions cut 3 bases from V and 3 bases from J, with 8 bases between. CDR1 and CDR2 (germline): KGHDR, SFDVKD. The CDR3 has 14 residues. DNA for the CDR3: TGTGCCACCAGTGATGCAGGGAACTACAATGAGCAGTTCTTC. This codes for CATSDAGNYNEQFF.

There are a few counts of this clonotype. This chain links TRBV4-1 with TRBJ2-7; tentative D call: TRBD1 (6 bases). Germline values: CDR1 MGHRA, CDR2 YSYEKL. Trimming removed 5 bases at V and 4 bases at J, with 12 bases between. This CDR3 spans 13 amino acids. In DNA form, the CDR3 reads TGCGCCAGCAGCAGCTTCAGGGGTTACGAGCAGTACTTC. Protein sequence: CASSSFRGYEQYF.

In its sample, this clonotype is medium-sized. An end of the junction differs from the germline gene, which may be a read error. The chain employs TRBV12-3 or TRBV12-4 and TRBJ1-1; no clear D gene. This CDR3 comprises 14 residues. CDR3 bases: TGTGCCAGCACTTTAGGGCTTTTGAACACTGAAGCTTTCTTT. It specifies CASTLGLLNTEAFF.

The J gene is TRBJ1-4, the V gene TRBV10-3; 9 bases fit TRBD1. J lost 4 bases, V lost 10 bases, and 7 bases had no gene match. The CDR3 sequence is 14 residues long. Germline V gene data show CDR1 as ENHRY and CDR2 as SYGVKD. The CDR3 region is CATRSGQGNEKLFF. The DNA of the CDR3 is TGTGCCACCCGCTCGGGACAGGGTAATGAAAAACTGTTTTTT.

V and J are TRBV5-1 and TRBJ1-1; D is unresolved. Germline V lookup: CDR1 SGHRS, CDR2 YFSETQ. The CDR3 covers 15 residues. Trimming removed 4 bases from V and 3 bases from J, with 16 bases in between. The CDR3 nucleotides read TGCGCCAGCAGCCCCGCCGGATTATTGGACACTGAAGCTTTCTTT. Translated: CASSPAGLLDTEAFF.

This rearrangement joins TRBV5-6 to TRBJ2-5; 8 bases agree with TRBD2. The CDR3 runs 13 residues. V lost 4 bases, J lost 7 bases, and 6 bases stayed unmatched. The germline gives CDR1 SGHDT, CDR2 YYEEEE. DNA of the CDR3: TGTGCCAGCAGCCTGGGACTAGAGGGGACCCAGTACTTC. Translated, it gives CASSLGLEGTQYF.

Ten or more counts support this clonotype. The chain recombines TRBV7-8 with TRBJ1-1, with a weak D call TRBD1 (5 bases). Germline CDR1 reads SGHVS; CDR2 reads FQNEAQ. The CDR3 runs 13 residues. V was shortened by 3 bases and J by 8 bases, with 13 bases between the two germline ends. The CDR3 coding sequence is TGTGCCAGCAGCTTGGGCAGGGCGGAGGAAGCTTTCTTT. It translates to CASSLGRAEEAFF. Supplemented by reference TRBV7-8 and TRBJ1-1, the full variable domain reads GAGVSQSPRYKVAKRGQDVALRCDPISGHVSLFWYQQALGQGPEFLTYFQNEAQLDKSGLPSDRFFAERPEGSVSTLKIQRTQQEDSAVYLCASSLGRAEEAFFGQGTRLTVV.

This clonotype occurred a few times. The rearrangement joins TRBV10-1 to TRBJ1-2; a weak D match, TRBD1 (6 bases). Germline values: CDR1 WNHNN, CDR2 SYGVQD (reference sequence). V lost 6 bases and J lost 7, with 12 bases in between. CDR3 length: 12 amino acids. The CDR3 DNA is TGCGCCAGCAGAGCACAGGGATCTGGCTACACCTTC. Translation gives CASRAQGSGYTF.

This clonotype has ten or more counts. The rearrangement links TRBV7-2 to TRBJ2-7; 7 bases map to TRBD2. V lost 5 bases, J lost 0 bases, and 10 bases stayed unmatched. Germline-derived CDR1 and CDR2 are SGHTA and FQGNSA. This CDR3 comprises 16 residues. The CDR3 nucleotides are TGTGCCAGCAGCCCATCAAGTAGCGGGTTCTCCTACGAGCAGTACTTC. This gives the protein CASSPSSSGFSYEQYF.

This chain connects TRBV6-1 to TRBJ1-6; possibly TRBD1 for D (5 bases). The CDR3 extends over 13 amino acids. CDR1 and CDR2 from the germline V gene are MNHNS and SASEGT. Trimming cost V 4 bases and J 10 bases, with 11 bases left between them. In DNA, the CDR3 is TGTGCCAGCAGTGGAGGGGTAGGGTCACCCCTCCACTTT. Protein product: CASSGGVGSPLHF.

This clonotype turned up a few times. The chain is built from TRBV20-1 and TRBJ2-1; 14 positions agree with TRBD2. Germline V gene sequence: CDR1 DFQATT, CDR2 SNEGSKA (reference sequence). The V and J ends lost 6 bases and 6 bases, in that order; junction bases with no gene match: 1. CDR3 length: 13 residues. The CDR3 is CSAGLAGANEQFF. CDR3 bases: TGCAGTGCGGGACTAGCGGGAGCCAATGAGCAGTTCTTC.

The CDR3 nucleotides read TGTGCCAGCAGCCAAACCCTCTCGGGTAGGTCCTACGAGCAGTACTTC. This gives the protein CASSQTLSGRSYEQYF. The chain is built from TRBV14 and TRBJ2-7, with D unresolved. The CDR3 sequence is 16 residues long. Germline CDR1 and CDR2: SGHDN and FVKESK. Trimming stripped 2 bases from V and 1 base from J, with 15 bases between.

This clonotype was counted many times. The DNA of the CDR3 is TGCAGCGTTTCTGCGGTGACCAAAGAGACCCAGTACTTC. Translation: CSVSAVTKETQYF. The rearrangement joins TRBV29-1 to TRBJ2-5; D unclear. Looked up from germline, CDR1 is SQVTM and CDR2 is ANQGSEA. Trimming took off 5 bases at V and 3 bases at J, with 13 bases between the two ends. The CDR3 loop spans 13 amino acids. Full variable domain (missing parts from reference TRBV29-1 and TRBJ2-5): SAVISQKPSRDICQRGTSLTIQCQVDSQVTMMFWYRQQPGQSLTLIATANQGSEATYESGFVIDKFPISRPNLTFSTLTVSNMSPEDSSIYLCSVSAVTKETQYFGPGTRLLVL.

The J gene is TRBJ1-2, the V gene TRBV6-6; D is perhaps TRBD1 (5 bases). This CDR3 spans 14 amino acids. Germline CDR1 and CDR2: MNHNY and SVGAGI (reference sequence). Trimming stripped 5 bases from V and 0 bases from J, with 10 bases between. The CDR3 region has the DNA TGTGCCAGCAGTAGGGACGGGGCTAACTATGGCTACACCTTC. Its translation: CASSRDGANYGYTF.

In its sample, this clonotype was seen many times. The rearrangement joins TRBV2 to TRBJ2-3; perhaps D is TRBD1 or TRBD2 (6 bases each). This CDR3 has 14 residues. V was cut by 7 bases and J by 6 bases, with 17 bases left in between. The V gene's germline CDR1 is SNHLY and CDR2 FYNNEI. CDR3 coding DNA: TGTGCCAGCAATACGGGGGCTAGCGTCGATACGCAGTATTTT. It specifies CASNTGASVDTQYF.

This chain uses TRBV2 with TRBJ2-4; the D call may be TRBD1 or TRBD2 (5 bases each). Germline lookup yields CDR1 SNHLY and CDR2 FYNNEI. CDR3 length: 15 amino acids. The V gene lost 8 bases and the J gene lost 0 bases, with 14 bases spanning the gap. The CDR3 region has the DNA TGTGCCAGCTCTGGGGGTGCCGTAGCCAAAAACATTCAGTACTTC. Translating it yields CASSGGAVAKNIQYF. The whole variable domain, remainder taken from reference TRBV2 and TRBJ2-4, is EPEVTQTPSHQVTQMGQEVILRCVPISNHLYFYWYRQILGQKVEFLVSFYNNEISEKSEIFDDQFSVERPDGSNFTLKIRSTKLEDSAMYFCASSGGAVAKNIQYFGAGTRLSVL.

This rearrangement joins TRBV28 to TRBJ2-7; the D gene could be TRBD1 or TRBD2 (5 bases each). V shed 5 bases and J shed 2 bases, with 13 bases lying between them. Germline V gene lookup returns CDR1 MDHEN and CDR2 SYDVKM. The CDR3 loop spans 14 amino acids. The CDR3 region is CASSPSLGAYEQYF. The CDR3 nucleotides read TGTGCCAGCAGTCCAAGTCTGGGGGCCTACGAGCAGTACTTC.